This T cell receptor beta chain stems from a study of CD39 and CD103 CD8 tumor-infiltrating T cells (dated by TCRdb to 2016 to 2019). In the study overall: Repertoire comparisons were shown for an HPV-positive HNSCC, an HPV-negative HNSCC, an ovarian cancer and a melanoma patient. TCRbeta CDR3 deep sequencing compared repertoires of CD8 TIL subsets defined by CD103 and CD39 with peripheral memory CD8 T cells. Here is what the overall study found, with its caveats: Clonotypes from DN TILs largely overlapped with peripheral memory CD8 repertoires, while clonotypes from DP TILs were only rarely found in blood or uninvolved lymph node. Compared with DN and SP CD8 TILs and with blood memory CD8 T cells, DP CD8 TILs appeared more oligoclonal, with the top 30 clonotypes covering roughly 55-90%.

Genomic DNA was extracted with the DNeasy Blood and Tissue Kit from approximately 10,000 to 100,000 sorted cells per subset. TCRbeta V-J or V-D-J regions were sequenced and mapped by the immunoSEQ service, with coverage above 10x per sample. Concerning the study's data processing: Analysis was limited to productive rearrangements exported from the immunoSEQ Analyzer platform, and clonality was evaluated on the 500 most abundant clones. The Morisita-Horn similarity index and the Jaccard index were used to quantify the overlap in repertoires between populations. Morisita-Horn similarity between CD8 T-cell subset TCR repertoires was measured in about 6 cancer patients. The immuneACCESS repertoire file appears here via TCRdb, limited to in-frame rearrangements. These files lack a portion of the clones; in checked studies, under half of the deficit traces to unresolved V genes, and the cause of the others is not known. V and J calls plus clone size are reproduced from that table; the DNA served to infer D and trimming. Across this sample there are several hundred clones, with less than 50% seen only once. Roughly 45% of the sample is taken by the ten largest.

A remark on this clone: Its specific antigen is unknown. Per-nucleotide qualities are absent, and no much larger clonotype sits a single base away.

At the time samples were collected, the patients were not on therapy, although their prior treatments varied from chemotherapy, radiotherapy, surgery and immunotherapy to none at all. Thawed cells were enriched for T lymphocytes with a negative-selection kit, adding EpCAM beads for tumor-infiltrating lymphocytes. For the CD8 TIL subsets, CD3+CD4-CD8+CD45RA- cells were FACS-sorted and divided into DN, SP and DP based on their expression of CD39 and CD103. Tumor specimens were cut into small pieces, digested for 1 h with hyaluronidase, collagenase and DNase, then filtered, enriched over Ficoll and cryopreserved. Populations were sorted to around 99% purity on a FACSAria II, and cell pellets were frozen for TCR sequencing without culture. The CDR3 measures 16 amino acids from cysteine to phenylalanine. Of the read, only the CDR3 DNA is kept; its 48 bases are in frame from base 1. Via the germline V gene, CDR1 is MNHEY and CDR2 SVGAGI. At the junction V is shortened by 3 bases and J by 2 bases, with 17 bases in between.

Sample: CD39- CD103+ CD8+ T cells sorted from the tumor. The cell subset or site label for this specimen denotes: CD103+CD39- single-positive CD45RA- CD8 T cells. The clonotype originates from a human donor with melanoma. Recombination connected TRBV6-5 to TRBJ2-7; the D gene is possibly TRBD1 or TRBD2, with 6 bases matching each. The CDR3 protein is CASSYRRARGTYEQYF. The nucleotide sequence is TGTGCCAGCAGTTATAGGAGGGCAAGGGGGACCTACGAGCAGTACTTC.